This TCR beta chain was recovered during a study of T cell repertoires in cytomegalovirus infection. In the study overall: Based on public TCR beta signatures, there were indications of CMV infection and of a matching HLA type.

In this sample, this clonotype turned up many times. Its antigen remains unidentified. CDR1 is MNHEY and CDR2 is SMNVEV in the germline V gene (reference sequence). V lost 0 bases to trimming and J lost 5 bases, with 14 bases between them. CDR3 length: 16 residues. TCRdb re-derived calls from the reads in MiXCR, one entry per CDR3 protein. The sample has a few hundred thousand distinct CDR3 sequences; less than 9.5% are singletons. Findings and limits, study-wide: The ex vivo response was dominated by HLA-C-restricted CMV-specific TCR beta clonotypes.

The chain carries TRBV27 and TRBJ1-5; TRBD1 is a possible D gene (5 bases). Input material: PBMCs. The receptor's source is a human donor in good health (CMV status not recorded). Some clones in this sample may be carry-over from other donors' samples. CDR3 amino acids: CASSLSAGPTDQPQHF. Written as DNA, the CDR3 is TGTGCCAGCAGTTTATCTGCGGGGCCGACCGATCAGCCCCAGCATTTT.